This T cell receptor (beta chain) was captured by sequencing in a study of T cell responses to AZD1222 COVID-19 vaccine. The CDR3 extends over 16 amino acids. The protocol was immunoSEQ multiplex PCR, while the TCRdb copy is restricted to in-frame clones and leaves out a portion. The sample lists about 120,000 clones, about 92% occurring once. Sequences were derived from peripheral blood, sampled on day 0 of AZD1222 vaccination. The chain recombines TRBV21-1 with TRBJ2-2; the table's D call, TRBD2, has no DNA check behind it. TRBV21-1 is a listed pseudogene. The receptor was derived from an adult in good health. The CDR3 here is CASSKILSGSSWELFF. As DNA, the CDR3 is TGTGCCAGCAGCAAAATCCTTAGCGGGAGTTCCTGGGAGCTGTTTTTT.